This T cell receptor beta chain was documented in a study of cytomegalovirus exposure and HLA in healthy donors. The table lists this clone with a few counts. The PCR was carried out with 60 Vbeta primers and 13 Jbeta primers. Profiled with immunoSEQ multiplex PCR; TCRdb holds only in-frame clones, not every one. The repertoire holds under 250,000 clones, with about 86% as singletons. V shed 5 bases and J 3 bases; nucleotides not matched to a gene: 5. The CDR3 extends over 15 amino acids. Germline lookup yields CDR1 LNHDA and CDR2 SQIVND (reference sequence). Sequencing input: PBMCs. The chain has TRBV19 and TRBJ2-5, with 11 bases matching TRBD2. The sequence came from a woman in her sixties in good health and CMV-seropositive. CDR3 sequence (DNA): TGTGCCAGTAGTTCCCTAGCGGGAGGAAAAGAGACCCAGTACTTC. This gives the protein CASSSLAGGKETQYF.